The clone carrying this T cell receptor (beta chain) was observed a few times. Its specificity is unknown. The PCR contained 60 Vbeta and 13 Jbeta primers. This table comes from immunoSEQ multiplex PCR, and its TCRdb copy is limited to in-frame clones, with some not included. Here the sample spans roughly 80,000 clones, 78% being singletons. This specimen belongs to a study of cytomegalovirus exposure and HLA in healthy donors. Findings and limits, study-wide: In vitro checks showed that a few CMV-associated chains really do target CMV antigens. Most of the TCR beta V segments (in an earlier analysis) were productive either about 87% or about 30% of the time.

The V and J ends lost 5 bases and 7 bases, in that order; junction bases with no gene match: 4. The CDR3 runs to 12 residues. Germline V lookup: CDR1 SGHTA, CDR2 FQGNSA. Sequencing input: PBMCs. This TCR derives from a man in his forties or fifties in good health and CMV-seronegative. This chain connects TRBV7-2 to TRBJ1-1, with 7 bases that match TRBD1. The DNA for the CDR3 is TGTGCCAGCAGCGGGCGGACAGGTGAAGCTTTCTTT. Protein: CASSGRTGEAFF.